This TCR beta chain is drawn from a study of T cells in Graves' hyperthyroidism and ophthalmopathy. Amplification of TCR beta CDR3 regions was performed using RNA transcripts as template. The TCR CDR3 first-round RT-PCR relied on the HTBI primer set. Each CDR3 protein gets one entry after TCRdb re-called the multiplex PCR reads with MiXCR. The table includes about 380,000 distinct CDR3 sequences, approximately 14% detected once. Unmatched junction bases numbered 4, after V lost 4 bases and J lost 0 bases. Germline V gene sequence: CDR1 SGDLS, CDR2 YYNGEE. The CDR3 is 16 residues long. This clonotype was observed a handful of times.

This chain connects TRBV9 to TRBJ1-6, with 7 bases aligning to TRBD1. Material: blood. This TCR was sampled from a woman aged 55-69 years with Graves' hyperthyroidism. CDR3 in amino acids: CASSPSGGSYNSPLHF. For the CDR3, the DNA is TGTGCCAGCAGCCCCTCAGGGGGCTCCTATAATTCACCCCTCCACTTT.